These 5 T cell receptor beta chains were all obtained from the same sample, sequenced in a study of CD8+ T cells in alopecia areata. Treatment specified: oral pan-JAK inhibitor, 5-10 mg twice daily. RNA extraction was followed by reverse transcription into cDNA, which acted as the sequencing template. Method: immunoSEQ multiplex PCR; TCRdb's copy keeps in-frame clones and lacks some. Found here are fewer than 100,000 clones, about 71% of them singletons; the top ten hold roughly 17%. The material sequenced was CD8+ T cells sorted from blood, taken at approximately week 42, from a patient treated with tofacitinib. The receptor source for this set is a human donor with alopecia areata.

The V call is TRBV7-2, the J call TRBJ2-7; D possibly corresponds to TRBD2 (5 bases). The CDR3 loop spans 13 amino acids. Looked up from germline, CDR1 is SGHTA and CDR2 is FQGNSA. With 2 bases removed from V and 6 bases from J, the gap between germline ends came to 11 bases. Here the CDR3 DNA reads TGTGCCAGCAGCTTATCTTTAGCGCCCGAGCAGTACTTC. It codes for CASSLSLAPEQYF.

This clone showed up just once. The J gene is TRBJ2-7, the V gene TRBV11-2, with a possible D match to TRBD1 (6 bases). V lost 1 base and J lost 7, with 11 bases in between. The CDR3 consists of 13 residues. Germline CDR1 and CDR2: SGHAT and FQNNGV. The CDR3: CASSLGTGREQYF. For the CDR3, the DNA is TGTGCCAGCAGCTTAGGCACAGGGCGGGAGCAGTACTTC.

This clone was observed a handful of times. The chain is built from TRBV19 and TRBJ1-1; D is unclear. Germline loops: CDR1 LNHDA, CDR2 SQIVND (reference sequence). This CDR3 region has 13 residues. V lost 5 bases and J 2 bases, leaving 9 bases between the germline ends. DNA of the CDR3: TGTGCCAGTAGTTTGGCGGCAAACACTGAAGCTTTCTTT. Translating it yields CASSLAANTEAFF.

This chain connects TRBV5-1 to TRBJ2-7, with 9 positions matching TRBD1. CDR1 is SGHRS, CDR2 YFSETQ, per germline. The CDR3 loop spans 15 amino acids. Unmatched junction bases numbered 7, after V lost 4 bases and J lost 2 bases. For the CDR3, the DNA is TGCGCCAGCAGCCTCGAGGGACAGGGCCCCTACGAGCAGTACTTC. It encodes CASSLEGQGPYEQYF. Supplemented by reference TRBV5-1 and TRBJ2-7, the full variable domain reads KAGVTQTPRYLIKTRGQQVTLSCSPISGHRSVSWYQQTPGQGLQFLFEYFSETQRNKGNFPGRFSGRQFSNSRSEMNVSTLELGDSALYLCASSLEGQGPYEQYFGPGTRLTVT.

The chain employs TRBV14 and TRBJ2-1; D is possibly TRBD2 (5 bases). Germline V gene sequence: CDR1 SGHDN, CDR2 FVKESK. V dropped 0 bases and J dropped 9 bases, with 9 bases sitting between them. The length of the CDR3 is 13 residues. The CDR3 DNA sequence: TGTGCCAGCAGCCAAGATGGAGCGGCTGAGCAGTTCTTC. It specifies CASSQDGAAEQFF.